These 10 T cell receptor beta chains were sequenced from one sample in a study of blood T cells in healthy people across ages. It was with a sample-barcoded 5' primer and a J-beta primer mix that a second PCR of about 6 to 12 cycles was run. MiXCR, applied by TCRdb to the 5' RACE reads, yields one record per CDR3 protein. The sample holds approximately 800,000 distinct CDR3 sequences, about 45% seen once. The source material was blood. These receptors were obtained from a man older than 75 in good health.

Written as DNA, the CDR3 is TGTGCCAGCTCATCTGGGACAGGGCCTGAGCAGTACTTC. It is translated as CASSSGTGPEQYF. The V call is TRBV18, the J call TRBJ2-5, with 9 bases aligning to TRBD1. CDR3 size: 13 residues. Per the germline V gene, CDR1 is KGHSH and CDR2 is LQKENI. Trimming cost V 5 bases and J 11 bases; bases outside gene matches: 9.

This clonotype came up a few times. The J gene is TRBJ2-1, the V gene TRBV12-3 or TRBV12-4, with D maybe TRBD1 (6 bases). Trimming took off 1 base at V and 14 bases at J, with 12 bases between the two ends. CDR3 length equals 12 residues. CDR3 sequence reads: CASSLEGRGEFF. The CDR3 DNA reads TGTGCCAGCAGTTTAGAGGGCAGGGGCGAGTTCTTC.

This clonotype has a handful of counts. The genes are TRBV20-1 and TRBJ2-3; TRBD2 agrees at 7 bases. CDR3 length equals 13 residues. Germline CDR1 is DFQATT and CDR2 is SNEGSKA (reference sequence). V was pared by 6 bases and J by 6 bases, with 9 bases of the junction left unmatched. CDR3 nucleotide sequence: TGCAGTGCGTTGGCGGGAGATGGTGATACGCAGTATTTT. It codes for CSALAGDGDTQYF.

This clonotype was observed a few times. The rearrangement links TRBV10-3 to TRBJ2-7, with D possibly being TRBD2 (5 bases). Germline-derived CDR1 and CDR2 are ENHRY and SYGVKD. The CDR3 length is 13 residues. Trimming took off 2 bases at V and 4 bases at J, with 9 bases between the two ends. This chain's CDR3 is CAISEGRVYEQYF. The CDR3 DNA is TGTGCCATCAGTGAGGGGAGAGTATACGAGCAGTACTTC.

The rearrangement joins TRBV20-1 to TRBJ2-7; D is tentatively TRBD1 or TRBD2 (5 bases each). CDR3 length: 15 amino acids. CDR1 is DFQATT and CDR2 is SNEGSKA in the germline V gene (reference sequence). Trimming removed 6 bases at V and 0 bases at J, with 18 bases between. The CDR3: CSAYLAAGSSYEQYF. In DNA form, the CDR3 reads TGCAGTGCCTATCTTGCGGCAGGGAGCTCCTACGAGCAGTACTTC.

This rearrangement joins TRBV7-2 to TRBJ1-1; no reliable D call. The V and J ends lost 2 bases and 1 base respectively, with 8 bases between them. Looked up from germline, CDR1 is SGHTA and CDR2 is FQGNSA. The CDR3 length is 14 residues. CDR3 sequence: CASSLNRRNTEAFF. The CDR3 bases are TGTGCCAGCAGCTTAAATCGGAGGAACACTGAAGCTTTCTTT. The full variable domain, with the rest looked up from reference TRBV7-2 and TRBJ1-1, is GAGVSQSPSNKVTEKGKDVELRCDPISGHTALYWYRQSLGQGLEFLIYFQGNSAPDKSGLPSDRFSAERTGGSVSTLTIQRTQQEDSAVYLCASSLNRRNTEAFFGQGTRLTVV.

The rearrangement uses TRBV20-1 and TRBJ2-7, with TRBD2 as a possible D gene (6 bases). The J call may be wrong; the DNA end is better matched by TRBJ2-5. The germline CDR1 and CDR2 sequences are DFQATT and SNEGSKA (reference sequence). This CDR3 has 13 residues. In nucleotides, the CDR3 is TGCAGTGCTAGTCAGGCTAGCGTTGAGACCCAGTACTTC. This gives the protein CSASQASVETQYF.

The J gene is TRBJ1-2, the V gene TRBV5-1; 8 bases align to TRBD1. From germline, CDR1 is SGHRS and CDR2 YFSETQ. The CDR3 is made up of 15 amino acids. J was trimmed by 0 bases and V by 4 bases; bases with no gene match: 5. CDR3 in DNA: TGCGCCAGCAGCCGGGGGACAGGAGCTAACTATGGCTACACCTTC. Translated, it gives CASSRGTGANYGYTF.

The chain combines TRBV7-9 with TRBJ2-3; 10 bases are shared with TRBD1. The CDR3 loop spans 15 amino acids. J lost 4 bases, V lost 5 bases, and 6 bases had no gene match. CDR1 is SEHNR and CDR2 is FQNEAQ in the germline V gene (reference sequence). CDR3 protein: CASSSRDRGADTQYF. For the CDR3, the DNA is TGTGCCAGCAGCAGCCGGGACAGGGGAGCAGATACGCAGTATTTT. The full variable domain, completed using reference TRBV7-9 and TRBJ2-3, is DTGVSQNPRHKITKRGQNVTFRCDPISEHNRLYWYRQTLGQGPEFLTYFQNEAQLEKSRLLSDRFSAERPKGSFSTLEIQRTEQGDSAMYLCASSSRDRGADTQYFGPGTRLTVL.

Worth noting for this clonotype: A much more abundant neighbour one base away suggests this may be a read error. This chain joins TRBV20-1 and TRBJ2-7; D is possibly TRBD1 or TRBD2 (6 bases each). The germline gives CDR1 DFQATT, CDR2 SNEGSKA (reference sequence). This CDR3 spans 14 amino acids. The CDR3 nucleotides are TGCAGTGCTCAAGGGGGGCTACAAAACTACGATCAGTACTTC. Its translation is CSAQGGLQNYDQYF.